The sequence of this T cell receptor (beta chain) was determined in a study of blood T cell repertoires in COVID-19. Across the study: In each case, the material was cDNA or gDNA derived from T cells, B-cell-depleted T cells, or PBMCs.

This CDR3 spans 15 amino acids. CDR1 is MNHEY and CDR2 is SVGAGI in the germline V gene. Trimming cost V 7 bases and J 1 base; bases outside gene matches: 5. Original data processing: Amplification of reference gene primers provided the estimated nucleated cell counts. Profiling relied on immunoSEQ multiplex PCR, and the TCRdb table lists in-frame clones only, not all of them. V and J calls and clone size are copied from that table; D and trimming were computed from the DNA. The sample shows approximately 150,000 clones, just under 85% of them seen only once. This chain uses TRBV6-5 with TRBJ2-2, with 8 bases aligning to TRBD2. The sequencing sample was made of PBMCs or T cells enriched from blood (not recorded which). The receptor was derived from a woman aged 35 to 49 who had recovered from COVID-19. The CDR3 sequence is CASIRLAGNTGELFF. The CDR3 nucleotides read TGTGCCAGCATCAGGCTAGCGGGGAACACCGGGGAGCTGTTTTTT.